These 27 T cell receptor beta chains share one sample of origin, sequenced in a study of T cells in Graves' hyperthyroidism and ophthalmopathy. Amplification targeted TCR beta CDR3 regions from RNA transcripts. A set of HTBI primers served as the primers for a first-round RT-PCR of the TCR CDR3. TCRdb independently ran MiXCR on the multiplex PCR reads; one entry per CDR3 protein. The sample lists hundreds of thousands of distinct CDR3 sequences, about 16% occurring once. Input material: blood. Receptors originate from a man between 40 and 49 years old with Graves' hyperthyroidism.

This clonotype was observed a few times. The V call is TRBV28, the J call TRBJ2-7, with a possible D match to TRBD2 (6 bases). In germline, CDR1 is MDHEN, CDR2 SYDVKM. Trimming removed 6 bases from V and 3 bases from J, with 15 bases in between. This CDR3 is built from 14 residues. The CDR3 DNA is TGTGCCAGCAGCCACGGAGGGATGGTCTACGAGCAGTACTTC. Translated, it gives CASSHGGMVYEQYF.

The rearrangement links TRBV11-2 to TRBJ2-3; D is uncertain. The CDR3 has 15 amino acids. Trimming removed 0 bases at V and 1 base at J, with 8 bases between. Germline V gene data show CDR1 as SGHAT and CDR2 as FQNNGV. CDR3 DNA: TGTGCCAGCAGCTTAGAGGTCGGGCGCACAGATACGCAGTATTTT. This codes for CASSLEVGRTDTQYF.

This clonotype occurred a few times. J is TRBJ2-5 and V is TRBV6-1, with 12 bases aligning to TRBD2. The CDR3 has 19 amino acids. V trimming: 6 bases; J trimming: 4 bases; junction bases outside the gene matches: 18. Germline lookup yields CDR1 MNHNS and CDR2 SASEGT. The CDR3 here is CASSYPLLAGGHIGETQYF. The DNA for the CDR3 is TGTGCCAGCAGCTATCCATTGCTAGCGGGGGGGCATATAGGAGAGACCCAGTACTTC.

The sample holds a few counts of this clonotype. A much larger clone differs by one base, so this may be a read error. The gene calls are TRBV7-2 and TRBJ2-5; D is unclear. The V gene's germline CDR1 is SGHTA and CDR2 FQGNSA. V gave up 11 bases and J gave up 4 bases, with 26 bases separating them. The CDR3 loop spans 16 amino acids. Here the CDR3 reads CAANRRVLPPGETQYF. CDR3 in DNA: TGTGCCGCAAATAGAAGGGTTCTTCCCCCCGGAGAGACCCAGTACTTC. The variable domain in full, with the rest retrieved from reference TRBV7-2 and TRBJ2-5, is GAGVSQSPSNKVTEKGKDVELRCDPISGHTALYWYRQSLGQGLEFLIYFQGNSAPDKSGLPSDRFSAERTGGSVSTLTIQRTQQEDSAVYLCAANRRVLPPGETQYFGPGTRLLVL.

The chain couples TRBV30 to TRBJ2-7; D is perhaps TRBD2 (5 bases). Germline CDR1 reads GTSNPN; CDR2 reads SVGIG (reference sequence). The CDR3 has 13 residues. The germline V and J ends were trimmed by 5 bases and 4 bases, with 15 bases remaining between them. In DNA form, the CDR3 reads TGTGCCTGGGCCGCGGGCCGTACGTACGAGCAGTACTTC. Protein: CAWAAGRTYEQYF.

With respect to this clonotype: One junction end disagrees with the germline gene, perhaps due to a read error. This chain links TRBV20-1 with TRBJ2-4, with 13 bases lining up with TRBD2. This CDR3 spans 18 amino acids. Germline V gene sequence: CDR1 DFQATT, CDR2 SNEGSKA (reference sequence). In DNA, the CDR3 is TGCAGTGCTAATACCGGGACTAGCGGGACCCTAGCCAAAAACATTCAGCACTTC. This translates into CSANTGTSGTLAKNIQHF.

This clonotype was detected ten times or more. For the CDR3, the DNA is TGCAGTGCTTTTAACCGGGACAGGGGGCGCGGTAGTCGGTACGAGCAGTACTTC. Its protein is CSAFNRDRGRGSRYEQYF. This chain links TRBV20-1 with TRBJ2-7; 12 nucleotides match TRBD1. Germline V lookup: CDR1 DFQATT, CDR2 SNEGSKA (reference sequence). V gave up 5 bases and J gave up 4 bases; unmatched junction bases: 18. The CDR3 loop spans 18 amino acids.

The chain uses TRBV9 and TRBJ2-7; 10 bases are a match to TRBD1. The CDR3 length is 15 residues. The germline V gene has CDR1 SGDLS and CDR2 YYNGEE. V lost 3 bases to trimming and J lost 1 base; unmatched junction nucleotides: 4. CDR3 sequence: CASSEGQGWSYEQYF. Here the CDR3 DNA reads TGTGCCAGCAGCGAGGGACAGGGGTGGTCCTACGAGCAGTACTTC.

This clonotype was counted a few times. This may stem from a read error, because a much larger clone lies one nucleotide away. V usage is TRBV7-2 and J usage is TRBJ1-1; D uncertain. Trimming took 4 bases from V and 4 from J, leaving 16 bases between them. The CDR3 loop spans 15 amino acids. Germline V gives CDR1 SGHTA, CDR2 FQGNSA. The CDR3 loop is CASSSGPYKGTEAFF. Here the CDR3 DNA reads TGTGCCAGCAGCTCCGGGCCATACAAAGGCACTGAAGCTTTCTTT.

This clonotype was recorded many times. As DNA, the CDR3 is TGTGCCAGCAGCTTAATGCGAGAGACCCAGTACTTC. Its protein is CASSLMRETQYF. V is TRBV11-1 and J is TRBJ2-5; D is unclear. CDR1 and CDR2 from the germline V gene are SGHAT and FQDESV (reference sequence). The V and J ends lost 2 bases and 4 bases respectively, with 5 bases between them. The CDR3 loop spans 12 amino acids.

This clonotype was counted many times. V usage is TRBV4-2 and J usage is TRBJ2-7, with D tentatively TRBD1 or TRBD2 (5 bases each). V was pared by 0 bases and J by 3 bases, with 12 bases between. CDR1 LGHNA and CDR2 YNFKEQ come from the germline V gene. The CDR3 length is 15 residues. CDR3 nucleotide sequence: TGTGCCAGCAGCCAAGAACGGGACGCCGTCTACGAGCAGTACTTC. Amino acids: CASSQERDAVYEQYF.

The table lists this clonotype with many counts. The genes are TRBV6-1 and TRBJ2-5, with 7 bases identical to TRBD2. Germline V gene lookup returns CDR1 MNHNS and CDR2 SASEGT. J lost 3 bases, V lost 1 base, and 8 bases had no gene match. The CDR3 is 16 residues long. CDR3 sequence (DNA): TGTGCCAGCAGTGAAGTAGGATGGGGGGGGAAAGAGACCCAGTACTTC. It yields the protein CASSEVGWGGKETQYF.

Ten or more counts support this clonotype. The chain is built from TRBV28 and TRBJ2-7; D is perhaps TRBD1 or TRBD2 (5 bases each). CDR3 length equals 14 residues. V lost 5 bases, J lost 5 bases, and 16 bases lay in between. Germline CDR1 reads MDHEN; CDR2 reads SYDVKM. The CDR3 sequence is CASSTGTEGNEQYF. The CDR3 nucleotides are TGTGCCAGCAGTACCGGGACCGAGGGCAACGAGCAGTACTTC.

This clonotype was seen many times. The chain recombines TRBV27 with TRBJ1-2; D remains unclear. Looked up from germline, CDR1 is MNHEY and CDR2 is SMNVEV (reference sequence). Trimming took 4 bases from V and 2 from J, leaving 8 bases between them. There are 13 residues in the CDR3. CDR3 coding DNA: TGTGCCAGCAGTTCATCCCCCAACTATGGCTACACCTTC. Translating it yields CASSSSPNYGYTF.

This chain connects TRBV28 to TRBJ2-3, with TRBD2 identical over 9 bases. This CDR3 has 16 residues. V shed 5 bases, J shed 0 bases, and the junction held 6 bases outside the gene matches. In germline, CDR1 is MDHEN, CDR2 SYDVKM. In DNA, the CDR3 is TGTGCCAGCAGTGCACCGACTAGCGGAAGCACAGATACGCAGTATTTT. Protein sequence: CASSAPTSGSTDTQYF.

This chain joins TRBV18 and TRBJ2-5, with TRBD1 as a possible D gene (6 bases). Germline CDR1 reads KGHSH; CDR2 reads LQKENI. This CDR3 spans 15 amino acids. V shed 3 bases and J shed 3 bases, with 14 bases lying between them. CDR3: CASSPWTAGEETQYF. The DNA for the CDR3 is TGTGCCAGCTCACCCTGGACGGCAGGGGAAGAGACCCAGTACTTC. The entire variable domain, with the rest obtained from reference TRBV18 and TRBJ2-5, is as follows: NAGVMQNPRHLVRRRGQEARLRCSPMKGHSHVYWYRQLPEEGLKFMVYLQKENIIDESGMPKERFSAEFPKEGPSILRIQQVVRGDSAAYFCASSPWTAGEETQYFGPGTRLLVL.

V and J are TRBV6-5 and TRBJ1-1; D call uncertain. The length of the CDR3 is 13 residues. In germline, CDR1 is MNHEY, CDR2 SVGAGI. With 4 bases removed from V and 7 bases from J, the gap between germline ends came to 13 bases. CDR3 DNA sequence: TGTGCCAGCAGTTTACTCGGAGACGGTGAAGCTTTCTTT. This gives the protein CASSLLGDGEAFF.

This clonotype came up a few times. This chain connects TRBV20-1 to TRBJ2-3; tentatively, D is TRBD2 (7 bases). V lost 4 bases and J 4 bases, leaving 12 bases between the germline ends. The CDR3 is 13 amino acids. Germline lookup yields CDR1 DFQATT and CDR2 SNEGSKA (reference sequence). The CDR3, as DNA: TGCAGTGCTACGGGGGCGGGGGCAGATACGCAGTATTTT. This translates into CSATGAGADTQYF.

The chain recombines TRBV20-1 with TRBJ2-2, with 10 nucleotides matching TRBD2. CDR3 length equals 18 residues. Unmatched junction bases numbered 18, after V lost 5 bases and J lost 6 bases. Germline V gene lookup returns CDR1 DFQATT and CDR2 SNEGSKA (reference sequence). CDR3 DNA: TGCAGTGCTCCTGACAGCTACTCTAGCGGGGGTGTCTCCGGGGAGCTGTTTTTT. Residues: CSAPDSYSSGGVSGELFF.

In its sample, this clonotype was seen many times. This sequence joins TRBV7-3 and TRBJ1-1, with D perhaps TRBD1 (5 bases). Germline loops: CDR1 SGHTA, CDR2 FQGTGA. The CDR3 length is 14 residues. Trimming left V 2 bases short and J 1 base short, with 8 bases between. The CDR3 loop reads CASSLLGQNTEAFF. In DNA form, the CDR3 reads TGTGCCAGCAGCTTACTGGGGCAGAACACTGAAGCTTTCTTT.

In this sample, this clonotype turned up a few times. A much more abundant neighbour one base away suggests this may be a read error. The chain links TRBV7-8 to TRBJ1-2; D perhaps matches TRBD1 (5 bases). V was cut by 5 bases and J by 4 bases, with 14 bases left in between. The germline CDR1 and CDR2 sequences are SGHVS and FQNEAQ. There are 14 residues in the CDR3. CDR3 region: CASSHVGVRYGYTF. CDR3 coding DNA: TGTGCCAGCAGCCATGTGGGGGTTCGCTATGGCTACACCTTC.

J is TRBJ1-3 and V is TRBV7-2; a possible D gene is TRBD1 (5 bases). The germline V gene encodes CDR1 SGHTA and CDR2 FQGNSA. V gave up 0 bases and J gave up 4 bases, with 7 bases separating them. The CDR3 has 14 amino acids. CDR3 DNA sequence: TGTGCCAGCAGCTTAGCAGGGGTCGGAAACACCATATATTTT. Its translation: CASSLAGVGNTIYF. The complete variable domain, with remaining parts taken from reference TRBV7-2 and TRBJ1-3, reads GAGVSQSPSNKVTEKGKDVELRCDPISGHTALYWYRQSLGQGLEFLIYFQGNSAPDKSGLPSDRFSAERTGGSVSTLTIQRTQQEDSAVYLCASSLAGVGNTIYFGEGSWLTVV.

The chain employs TRBV7-2 and TRBJ1-1; a weak D match, TRBD1 (5 bases). The V end lost 4 bases, the J end lost 0 bases, and 12 bases lay between the germline ends. This CDR3 region has 15 residues. Germline loops: CDR1 SGHTA, CDR2 FQGNSA. The CDR3 nucleotides are TGTGCCAGCAGCTGGGGAGGGACGGTGAACACTGAAGCTTTCTTT. Translation: CASSWGGTVNTEAFF.

This clonotype was counted many times. The V gene is TRBV7-9, the J gene TRBJ2-2, with D possibly being TRBD1 (6 bases). V was pared by 5 bases and J by 2 bases, with 12 bases between. Germline lookup yields CDR1 SEHNR and CDR2 FQNEAQ (reference sequence). The CDR3 is made up of 15 amino acids. CDR3 bases: TGTGCCAGCAGCCCACCCGGGACAAACACCGGGGAGCTGTTTTTT. Translating it yields CASSPPGTNTGELFF. Together with reference TRBV7-9 and TRBJ2-2, the CDR3 gives the full variable domain: DTGVSQNPRHKITKRGQNVTFRCDPISEHNRLYWYRQTLGQGPEFLTYFQNEAQLEKSRLLSDRFSAERPKGSFSTLEIQRTEQGDSAMYLCASSPPGTNTGELFFGEGSRLTVL.

This clonotype has ten or more counts. The chain joins TRBV2 to TRBJ1-2; D might be TRBD1 (5 bases). Trimming shortened V by 7 bases and J by 3 bases, and 9 bases separated the two germline ends. The germline gives CDR1 SNHLY, CDR2 FYNNEI. The length of the CDR3 is 12 residues. The CDR3 is CASKMGDYGYTF. The CDR3 nucleotides are TGTGCCAGCAAGATGGGGGACTATGGCTACACCTTC.

This clonotype was recorded at least ten times. The chain recombines TRBV7-2 with TRBJ2-2; D is possibly TRBD1 or TRBD2 (5 bases each). Germline V CDR1 and CDR2: SGHTA, FQGNSA. The CDR3 has 14 residues. Trimming left V 3 bases short and J 2 bases short, with 7 bases between. The DNA of the CDR3 is TGTGCCAGCAGCTTGAGGGGAAACACCGGGGAGCTGTTTTTT. Amino acid sequence: CASSLRGNTGELFF.

This clonotype was counted ten times or more. The J gene is TRBJ2-5, the V gene TRBV3-1; D not certain. Per germline, CDR1 LGHDT and CDR2 YNNKEL (reference sequence). V was shortened by 3 bases and J by 4 bases, with 9 bases between the two germline ends. The CDR3 spans 13 residues. The CDR3 reads CASSHVLGETQYF. CDR3 bases: TGTGCCAGCAGCCATGTCCTCGGAGAGACCCAGTACTTC.